A single sample gave rise to the 2 T cell receptor beta chains below, sequenced in a study of molecular identifiers for immune sequencing clone quantification. MiXCR, run by TCRdb on the PCR reads, gives a single entry per CDR3 protein. The sample has 350,000 or so distinct CDR3 sequences, about 22% seen once. The sample taken for sequencing was naive CD8+ T cells from blood, with Jurkat cell RNA spiked in. The sample's subset: FACS-sorted CD8+CD4-CCR7+CD45RA+ naive T cells. Receptor source: a human donor in good health. Some libraries in this study had Jurkat cell RNA spiked in.

This clonotype was seen repeatedly, ten times or more. This chain uses TRBV6-5 with TRBJ2-7; D is perhaps TRBD1 (6 bases). Per the germline V gene, CDR1 is MNHEY and CDR2 is SVGAGI. The CDR3 is 12 residues long. The germline V and J ends were trimmed by 0 bases and 12 bases, with 12 bases remaining between them. The CDR3 sequence is CASSYSGARWYF. CDR3 coding DNA: TGTGCCAGCAGTTACTCGGGGGCCCGCTGGTACTTC.

This clonotype turned up a few times. CDR3 residues: CASSIFFGRANTEAFF. CDR3 coding DNA: TGTGCCAGTAGTATCTTTTTCGGCAGGGCGAACACTGAAGCTTTCTTT. The V call is TRBV19, the J call TRBJ1-1; possible D gene TRBD1, 5 bases. This CDR3 spans 16 amino acids. The germline CDR1 and CDR2 sequences are LNHDA and SQIVND (reference sequence). V gave up 3 bases and J gave up 1 base, with 15 bases separating them.